What follows are 20 T cell receptor beta chains derived from one specimen sequenced in a study of shared clonotypes between healthy human individuals. Profiled with immunoSEQ multiplex PCR; TCRdb holds only in-frame clones, not every one. The sample carries about 1.5 million clones, around 98% recorded once. Sequencing was carried out using naive CD4+ T cells sorted from blood. Subset noted: CD45RA+ positively selected. These receptors were taken from a man aged 25-45 years in good health.

Comments on this clone: The same CDR3 also results from other DNA sequences found in this sample. The chain recombines TRBV5-1 with TRBJ2-7; perhaps D is TRBD1 or TRBD2 (5 bases each). Germline V gene data show CDR1 as SGHRS and CDR2 as YFSETQ. V lost 0 bases, J lost 0 bases, and 10 bases lay in between. The CDR3 is made up of 15 amino acids. Here the CDR3 DNA reads TGCGCCAGCAGCTTGGTCGCAGGGAGCTCCTACGAGCAGTACTTC. It yields the protein CASSLVAGSSYEQYF.

CDR3 sequence (DNA): TGTGCCAGCAGTTTACGTTGGAGGACAGGTTATAGCAATCAGCCCCAGCATTTT. It is translated as CASSLRWRTGYSNQPQHF. The J gene is TRBJ1-5, the V gene TRBV27, with 7 bases aligning to TRBD1. CDR1 and CDR2 (germline): MNHEY, SMNVEV (reference sequence). The length of the CDR3 is 18 residues. V was clipped by 2 bases and J by 0 bases; unmatched bases: 10.

As concerns this clone: The sample holds other DNA sequences that translate to the same CDR3. The chain has TRBV18 and TRBJ1-5; no clear D gene. V lost 3 bases and J 4 bases, leaving 7 bases between the germline ends. The germline CDR1 and CDR2 sequences are KGHSH and LQKENI. The CDR3 runs 13 residues. CDR3 residues: CASSPGVNQPQHF. CDR3 in DNA: TGTGCCAGCTCACCGGGAGTGAATCAGCCCCAGCATTTT.

The chain couples TRBV30 to TRBJ1-2; 7 bases fit TRBD1. Germline values: CDR1 GTSNPN, CDR2 SVGIG (reference sequence). CDR3 length: 14 residues. With 3 bases clipped from V and 6 bases from J, the junction kept 10 bases outside the gene matches. The CDR3 region is CAWRATGRGNGYTF. DNA for the CDR3: TGTGCCTGGAGGGCGACAGGGAGAGGGAATGGCTACACCTTC.

This clone was seen a single time. V usage is TRBV5-5 and J usage is TRBJ2-3, with 13 nucleotides matching TRBD2. There are 14 residues in the CDR3. V dropped 9 bases and J dropped 4; count of bases not matched to a gene: 5. From germline, CDR1 is SGHKS and CDR2 YYEKEE (reference sequence). CDR3 sequence: CATGTSGNPDTQYF. The DNA of the CDR3 is TGTGCCACCGGGACTAGCGGGAATCCAGATACGCAGTATTTT. The whole variable domain, remainder taken from reference TRBV5-5 and TRBJ2-3, is DAGVTQSPTHLIKTRGQQVTLRCSPISGHKSVSWYQQVLGQGPQFIFQYYEKEERGRGNFPDRFSARQFPNYSSELNVNALLLGDSALYLCATGTSGNPDTQYFGPGTRLTVL.

This chain joins TRBV7-9 and TRBJ2-2, with 8 bases matching TRBD1. Trimming removed 3 bases from V and 7 bases from J; junction bases left unmatched: 19. Germline values: CDR1 SEHNR, CDR2 FQNEAQ (reference sequence). CDR3 length: 19 amino acids. CDR3 loop: CASSFTRDRSLKGFGELFF. The CDR3 DNA reads TGTGCCAGCAGCTTCACCCGGGACAGGTCTCTTAAGGGATTCGGGGAGCTGTTTTTT.

Only one count was recorded for this clone. This rearrangement joins TRBV11-2 to TRBJ2-7, with 8 bases fitting TRBD1. CDR1 SGHAT and CDR2 FQNNGV come from the germline V gene. CDR3 size: 16 residues. Losses at the gene ends were 5 bases for V and 5 bases for J; bases not matched to a gene: 14. CDR3 sequence (DNA): TGTGCCAGCAGCCAAGATATGCAGGGGGCGTTCAACGAGCAGTACTTC. This codes for CASSQDMQGAFNEQYF.

The chain joins TRBV2 to TRBJ2-5; 9 bases are shared with TRBD2. The CDR3 extends over 15 amino acids. The junction had 5 bases not matched to a gene; V was cut back by 1 base and J by 5 bases. Germline CDR1 is SNHLY and CDR2 is FYNNEI. In nucleotides, the CDR3 is TGTGCCAGCAGTGAAGGCGGGAGGGTATATGAGACCCAGTACTTC. This codes for CASSEGGRVYETQYF.

The V gene is TRBV4-2, the J gene TRBJ2-1; the D gene is possibly TRBD2 (6 bases). The germline V and J ends were trimmed by 1 base and 2 bases, with 9 bases remaining between them. The V gene's germline CDR1 is LGHNA and CDR2 YNFKEQ. This CDR3 has 15 residues. The CDR3 coding sequence is TGTGCCAGCAGCCAAGCTAGCGACCCCTACAATGAGCAGTTCTTC. It is translated as CASSQASDPYNEQFF.

V is TRBV28 and J is TRBJ2-1; tentatively, D is TRBD1 (5 bases). The germline CDR1 and CDR2 sequences are MDHEN and SYDVKM. Trimming cost V 6 bases and J 6 bases, with 15 bases left between them. The CDR3 is made up of 14 amino acids. The CDR3 protein is CASSSPGLGNEQFF. The CDR3 nucleotides are TGTGCCAGCAGCTCTCCAGGGTTGGGCAATGAGCAGTTCTTC.

The chain carries TRBV5-1 and TRBJ2-7; either TRBD1 or TRBD2 may supply D (5 bases each). The CDR3 is 13 amino acids. Germline values: CDR1 SGHRS, CDR2 YFSETQ. V was cut by 0 bases and J by 6 bases, with 10 bases left in between. The CDR3 nucleotides are TGCGCCAGCAGCTTGGTGGGGGTATCCGAGCAGTACTTC. This gives the protein CASSLVGVSEQYF.

The V and J genes are TRBV9 and TRBJ2-5; D possibly corresponds to TRBD1 (6 bases). Trimming cost V 4 bases and J 5 bases, with 15 bases left between them. Germline-derived CDR1 and CDR2 are SGDLS and YYNGEE. This CDR3 contains 14 residues. The CDR3 reads CASSPRTVGETQYF. DNA of the CDR3: TGTGCCAGCAGCCCCCGGACAGTTGGGGAGACCCAGTACTTC.

The J gene is TRBJ1-5, the V gene TRBV6-8, with 7 positions matching TRBD1. CDR3 size: 20 residues. V lost 0 bases, J lost 5 bases, and 19 bases stayed unmatched. CDR1 and CDR2 (germline): MNHGY, SAAAGT. The CDR3 protein is CASSYSGDRWLSGLYQPQHF. For the CDR3, the DNA is TGTGCCAGCAGTTACTCTGGGGACAGATGGCTCTCCGGGCTATATCAGCCCCAGCATTTT.

This clone was picked up one time. The rearrangement uses TRBV6-1 and TRBJ1-5; D is unresolved. Trimming removed 6 bases at V and 2 bases at J, with 14 bases between. There are 15 residues in the CDR3. The V gene's germline CDR1 is MNHNS and CDR2 SASEGT. The CDR3 loop reads CASSPTSTGNQPQHF. The CDR3 coding sequence is TGTGCCAGCAGCCCAACCTCGACGGGCAATCAGCCCCAGCATTTT.

Notes on this clone: The same CDR3 arises from other DNA sequences in this sample as well. This rearrangement joins TRBV28 to TRBJ1-2, with no clear D. Trimming stripped 3 bases from V and 4 bases from J, with 6 bases between. CDR1 and CDR2 from the germline V gene are MDHEN and SYDVKM. The CDR3 covers 12 residues. The CDR3 DNA sequence: TGTGCCAGCAGTTTCTGGGCCTATGGCTACACCTTC. It translates to CASSFWAYGYTF.

CDR3 sequence (DNA): TGTGCCAGCAGGGCAGATACGCAGTATTTT. It is translated as CASRADTQYF. The chain is built from TRBV2 and TRBJ2-3; D unclear. The ends were cut back, 6 bases at V and 4 bases at J, with 2 bases in the middle. The length of the CDR3 is 10 residues. The germline CDR1 and CDR2 sequences are SNHLY and FYNNEI. The variable domain in full, completed from reference TRBV2 and TRBJ2-3, reads EPEVTQTPSHQVTQMGQEVILRCVPISNHLYFYWYRQILGQKVEFLVSFYNNEISEKSEIFDDQFSVERPDGSNFTLKIRSTKLEDSAMYFCASRADTQYFGPGTRLTVL.

This chain joins TRBV5-6 and TRBJ2-5; 10 bases fit TRBD2. After removal of 4 bases from V and 4 bases from J, the junction contained 7 bases not matched to a gene. The germline CDR1 and CDR2 sequences are SGHDT and YYEEEE. The CDR3 covers 15 residues. CDR3 residues: CASSRRTSGIETQYF. As DNA, the CDR3 is TGTGCCAGCAGCCGGCGGACTAGCGGTATAGAGACCCAGTACTTC.

The rearrangement joins TRBV6-6 to TRBJ1-5, with D unclear. CDR1 and CDR2 (germline): MNHNY, SVGAGI (reference sequence). The CDR3 consists of 15 residues. Trimming took off 2 bases at V and 6 bases at J, with 14 bases between the two ends. The CDR3 coding sequence is TGTGCCAGCAGTTACCTTATTTCTTCTGGTCAGCCCCAGCATTTT. The encoded protein is CASSYLISSGQPQHF.

This clone was detected only once. The chain recombines TRBV7-9 with TRBJ1-2; unclear D gene. V lost 5 bases and J lost 2, with 21 bases in between. The CDR3 length is 17 residues. The germline gives CDR1 SEHNR, CDR2 FQNEAQ (reference sequence). The CDR3 coding sequence is TGTGCCAGCAGCCTTCCGTTACACAGAACGTCAAACTATGGCTACACCTTC. Its protein product is CASSLPLHRTSNYGYTF.

Turning to this clone: Other DNA sequences in this specimen translate into the identical CDR3. The chain has TRBV5-1 and TRBJ2-3; D is uncertain. Germline V CDR1 and CDR2: SGHRS, YFSETQ. Trimming left V 3 bases short and J 5 bases short, with 7 bases between. This CDR3 has 12 amino acids. Here the CDR3 DNA reads TGCGCCAGCAGCTCCCCCGGAGATACGCAGTATTTT. Its protein product is CASSSPGDTQYF.